Presented here are 8 T cell receptor beta chains from one specimen sequenced in a study of blood T cells in healthy people across ages. With a J-beta primer mix and a sample-barcoded 5' primer, a second PCR ran about 7 to 11 cycles. A single record per CDR3 protein comes from TCRdb applying MiXCR to the 5' RACE reads. There are roughly 410,000 distinct CDR3 sequences in the sample; roughly half occur only once, and under 65% lies in the top ten. Sequenced sample: blood. These receptors all stem from a man aged 60-69 years in good health.

This clonotype was seen only a few times. The chain links TRBV20-1 to TRBJ1-1, with D perhaps TRBD1 (6 bases). Trimming cost V 3 bases and J 6 bases, with 14 bases left between them. The CDR3 is 13 amino acids. Germline CDR1 reads DFQATT; CDR2 reads SNEGSKA (reference sequence). CDR3 residues: CSARGRGFPEAFF. CDR3 nucleotide sequence: TGCAGTGCTAGGGGCAGGGGCTTCCCTGAAGCTTTCTTT.

V and J are TRBV2 and TRBJ2-7; D is uncertain. The CDR3 loop spans 13 amino acids. V lost 3 bases, J lost 0 bases, and 6 bases lay in between. The germline gives CDR1 SNHLY, CDR2 FYNNEI. CDR3 coding DNA: TGTGCCAGCAGTGACCAGGCCTCCTACGAGCAGTACTTC. Translated, it gives CASSDQASYEQYF.

The chain is built from TRBV27 and TRBJ2-7, with D perhaps TRBD1 or TRBD2 (5 bases each). Trimming stripped 4 bases from V and 2 bases from J, with 12 bases between. Germline assignment: CDR1 MNHEY and CDR2 SMNVEV (reference sequence). The CDR3 has 14 residues. In DNA form, the CDR3 reads TGTGCCAGCAGTTCTCCATGGGGGACCTACGAGCAGTACTTC. Translated, it gives CASSSPWGTYEQYF.

The V and J genes are TRBV3-1 and TRBJ2-2, with D tentatively TRBD1 (6 bases). Trimming pared 4 bases from V and 0 bases from J, leaving 18 bases between. The CDR3 contains 18 residues. Germline CDR1 and CDR2: LGHDT and YNNKEL (reference sequence). The CDR3 nucleotides read TGTGCCAGCAGCCTAGTACCGGGACACCCCGCGAACACCGGGGAGCTGTTTTTT. Translating gives CASSLVPGHPANTGELFF.

V gene TRBV27 combines with J gene TRBJ2-1, with D possibly being TRBD1 (6 bases). The CDR3 is 15 residues long. Germline CDR1 MNHEY, CDR2 SMNVEV (reference sequence). V lost 5 bases and J lost 12, with 23 bases in between. CDR3 in amino acids: CASSTRQKLQGGQFF. The CDR3 nucleotides are TGTGCCAGCAGTACTAGACAGAAATTACAAGGGGGGCAGTTCTTC.

This clonotype appeared a few times. The rearrangement joins TRBV12-3 or TRBV12-4 to TRBJ2-5; D not certain. Trimming took 3 bases from V and 5 from J, leaving 13 bases between them. The length of the CDR3 is 14 residues. Written as DNA, the CDR3 is TGTGCCAGCAGTTTTTGGATAGGAAGGGAGACCCAGTACTTC. It codes for CASSFWIGRETQYF.

CDR3 coding DNA: TGTGCCACCAGCGCCCTAGCGGGGGTTAGCAATGAGCAGTTCTTC. Protein product: CATSALAGVSNEQFF. V gene TRBV15 combines with J gene TRBJ2-1; TRBD2 agrees at 10 bases. Germline V gene data show CDR1 as LNHNV and CDR2 as YYDKDF (reference sequence). The CDR3 consists of 15 residues. J gave up 6 bases and V 5 bases, and 7 bases lay outside the gene matches. The entire variable domain, with the rest obtained from reference TRBV15 and TRBJ2-1, is as follows: DAMVIQNPRYQVTQFGKPVTLSCSQTLNHNVMYWYQQKSSQAPKLLFHYYDKDFNNEADTPDNFQSRRPNTSFCFLDIRSPGLGDTAMYLCATSALAGVSNEQFFGPGTRLTVL.

In its sample, this clonotype was seen a few times. The chain is built from TRBV10-3 and TRBJ2-4; D gene ambiguous. The tail of the sequence fits TRBJ2-7 better, so the J call may be wrong. This CDR3 is 13 amino acids long. CDR1 and CDR2 from the germline V gene are ENHRY and SYGVKD. Here the CDR3 reads CAISDGQSYEQYF. The CDR3 DNA is TGTGCCATCAGTGACGGTCAGAGCTACGAGCAGTACTTC.